This T cell receptor beta chain is drawn from a study of cytomegalovirus exposure and HLA in healthy donors. Primers for the PCR totalled 60 Vbeta and 13 Jbeta. Only in-frame clones appear in the TCRdb table, and some are missing; sequencing was by immunoSEQ multiplex PCR. The table records about 130,000 clones, 76% of them present only once. The V segment lost 2 bases and the J segment 6 bases; nucleotides outside the gene matches: 10. Per the germline V gene, CDR1 is SGHTA and CDR2 is FQGNSA. This CDR3 has 16 residues. The source material was PBMCs. This receptor was obtained from a female donor in good health and CMV-seropositive. The chain links TRBV7-2 to TRBJ2-7; TRBD2 agrees at 10 bases. The CDR3 DNA sequence: TGTGCCAGCAGCTTAACAAGCGGGGGGGTTGTTTCCGAGCAGTACTTC. Residues: CASSLTSGGVVSEQYF.